This T cell receptor (beta chain) was sequenced in a study of CD4 T cells in relation to SARS-CoV-2 and coronaviruses. About the study: The restricting HLA molecule for shared crossreactive spike epitopes was mapped.

Points on this clone: Its antigen is undetermined.

The unexposed donors gave CD4+ T cells in about 2010-2019, prior to COVID-19. After approximately 10 days of culture, CD4+ T cells were isolated. Two million PBMCs per well were cultured with approximately 9.5 IU/ml IL-2. Method: immunoSEQ multiplex PCR; TCRdb's copy keeps in-frame clones and lacks some. The sample lists approximately 26,000 clones, around two thirds seen once, with approximately 21% in the top ten. CDR1 SGHAT and CDR2 FQDESV come from the germline V gene (reference sequence). V shed 7 bases and J shed 2 bases, with 11 bases lying between them. The CDR3 runs to 14 residues. Sequencing was done on a sample of CD4+ T cells from PBMCs, cultured in vitro. J is TRBJ2-2 and V is TRBV11-1; D not certain. The clonotype was recovered from a human donor in good health. Here the CDR3 reads CASTWGINTGELFF. CDR3 coding DNA: TGTGCCAGCACCTGGGGTATTAACACCGGGGAGCTGTTTTTT.